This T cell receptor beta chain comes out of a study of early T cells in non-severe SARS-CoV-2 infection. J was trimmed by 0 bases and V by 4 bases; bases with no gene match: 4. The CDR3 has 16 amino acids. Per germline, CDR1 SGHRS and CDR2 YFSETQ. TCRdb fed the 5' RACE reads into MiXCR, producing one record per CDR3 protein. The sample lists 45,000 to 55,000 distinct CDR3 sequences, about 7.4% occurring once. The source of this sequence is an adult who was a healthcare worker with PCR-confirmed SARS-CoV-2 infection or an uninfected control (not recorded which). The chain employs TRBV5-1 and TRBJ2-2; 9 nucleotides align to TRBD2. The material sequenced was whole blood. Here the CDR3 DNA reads TGCGCCAGCAGCACCGGGACTAGCCCGAACACCGGGGAGCTGTTTTTT. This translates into CASSTGTSPNTGELFF. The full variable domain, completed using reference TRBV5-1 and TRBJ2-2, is KAGVTQTPRYLIKTRGQQVTLSCSPISGHRSVSWYQQTPGQGLQFLFEYFSETQRNKGNFPGRFSGRQFSNSRSEMNVSTLELGDSALYLCASSTGTSPNTGELFFGEGSRLTVL.